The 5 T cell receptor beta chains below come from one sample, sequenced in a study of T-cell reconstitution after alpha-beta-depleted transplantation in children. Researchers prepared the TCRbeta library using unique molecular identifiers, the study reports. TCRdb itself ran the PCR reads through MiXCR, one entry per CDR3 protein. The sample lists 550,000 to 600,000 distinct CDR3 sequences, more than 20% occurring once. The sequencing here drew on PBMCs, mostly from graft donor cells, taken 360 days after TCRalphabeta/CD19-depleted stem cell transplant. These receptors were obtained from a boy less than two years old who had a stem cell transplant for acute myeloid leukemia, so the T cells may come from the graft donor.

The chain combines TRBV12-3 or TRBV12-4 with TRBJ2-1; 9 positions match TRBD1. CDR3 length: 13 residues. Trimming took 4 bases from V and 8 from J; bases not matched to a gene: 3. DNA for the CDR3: TGTGCCAGCAGTTCCACAGGGGGCGATGAGCAGTTCTTC. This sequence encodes CASSSTGGDEQFF.

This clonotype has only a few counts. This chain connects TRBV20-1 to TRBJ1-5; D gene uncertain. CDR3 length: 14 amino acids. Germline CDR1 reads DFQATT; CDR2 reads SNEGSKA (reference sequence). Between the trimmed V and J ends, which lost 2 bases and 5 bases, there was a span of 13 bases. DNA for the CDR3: TGCAGTGCTAGATTGAGCGCAGAGTATCAGCCCCAGCATTTT. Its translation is CSARLSAEYQPQHF.

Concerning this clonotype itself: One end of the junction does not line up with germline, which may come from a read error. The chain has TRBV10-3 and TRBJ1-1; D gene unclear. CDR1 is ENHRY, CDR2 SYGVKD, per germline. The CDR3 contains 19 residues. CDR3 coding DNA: TGTGCCATCAGTGAGTCCGCCTTCATCGGACGGAGCCCGAACACTGAAGCTGTCTTT. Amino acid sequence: CAISESAFIGRSPNTEAVF.

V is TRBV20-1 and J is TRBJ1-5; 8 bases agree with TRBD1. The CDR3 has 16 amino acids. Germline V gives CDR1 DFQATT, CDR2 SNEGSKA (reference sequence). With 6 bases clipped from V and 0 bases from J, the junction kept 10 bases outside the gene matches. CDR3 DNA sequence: TGCAGTGCCTCCGACAGGGGATCTTATAGCAATCAGCCCCAGCATTTT. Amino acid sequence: CSASDRGSYSNQPQHF.

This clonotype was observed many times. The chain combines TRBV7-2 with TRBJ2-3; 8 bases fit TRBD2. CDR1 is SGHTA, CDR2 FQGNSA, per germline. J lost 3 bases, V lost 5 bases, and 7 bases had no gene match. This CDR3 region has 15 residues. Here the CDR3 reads CASSRGGYVTDTQYF. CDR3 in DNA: TGTGCCAGCAGCCGGGGGGGCTACGTTACAGATACGCAGTATTTT.